Below, 3 T cell receptor beta chains from the same sample are listed, as sequenced in a study of OX40 agonist ivuxolimab in advanced cancers. Measured with immunoSEQ multiplex PCR; TCRdb has only the in-frame clones, and not every one. In the table there are about 80,000 clones, around 86% of which are singletons. Specimen: CD4+ or CD8+ T cells sorted from blood, collected in a trial of the OX40 agonist ivuxolimab. These receptors were taken from an adult with an advanced solid tumor such as melanoma, head and neck, liver or kidney cancer.

This chain joins TRBV19 and TRBJ1-2; 9 bases are shared with TRBD1. This CDR3 has 15 amino acids. V lost 6 bases, J lost 1 base, and 6 bases stayed unmatched. The germline V gene encodes CDR1 LNHDA and CDR2 SQIVND (reference sequence). In nucleotides, the CDR3 is TGTGCCAGTAGGCTGCCGGGACAGGGTAACTATGGCTACACCTTC. Translating it yields CASRLPGQGNYGYTF.

This chain connects TRBV4-2 to TRBJ2-1; weak D call: TRBD2 (6 bases). The CDR3 is 16 amino acids. From germline, CDR1 is LGHNA and CDR2 YNFKEQ. V was cut by 0 bases and J by 10 bases, with 19 bases left in between. CDR3: CASSQDLAAGGIEQFF. CDR3 sequence (DNA): TGTGCCAGCAGCCAAGATCTGGCGGCCGGGGGAATCGAGCAGTTCTTC.

The V gene is TRBV1, the J gene TRBJ2-7; TRBD1 is the table's D call and was not checked against the DNA. TRBV1 is a known pseudogene. The CDR3 sequence is 17 residues long. In DNA form, the CDR3 reads TGCACCAGCAGCCAAGTCGACCGGGACAGGGCGTCCTACGAGCAGTACGTC. Translation: CTSSQVDRDRASYEQYV.